This paragraph reports one TCR beta chain. Authors' processing steps: Nucleated cell number was recorded as an estimate derived from reference gene primer amplification. The table came from immunoSEQ multiplex PCR; TCRdb's copy has only in-frame clones and leaves some out. D and trimming come from the DNA, and the V and J calls and clone size come from that table. The data show about 360,000 clones, around 84% seen once. This CDR3 region has 11 residues. Germline CDR1 GTSNPN, CDR2 SVGIG (reference sequence). Trimming left V 5 bases short and J 5 bases short, with 7 bases between. These data belong to a study of blood T cell repertoires in COVID-19. Study at large: Sites in the United States, Italy and Spain provided acute and convalescent COVID-19 samples. T cells, B-cell-depleted T cells, or PBMCs supplied cDNA or gDNA.

The rearrangement joins TRBV30 to TRBJ2-1; D is perhaps TRBD1 (5 bases). Sequencing input: peripheral blood. The source is a human donor with acute or convalescent COVID-19. The donor label of this sample is uncertain. The CDR3 loop is CAWDSNNEQFF. The CDR3 nucleotides are TGTGCCTGGGACAGTAACAATGAGCAGTTCTTC.